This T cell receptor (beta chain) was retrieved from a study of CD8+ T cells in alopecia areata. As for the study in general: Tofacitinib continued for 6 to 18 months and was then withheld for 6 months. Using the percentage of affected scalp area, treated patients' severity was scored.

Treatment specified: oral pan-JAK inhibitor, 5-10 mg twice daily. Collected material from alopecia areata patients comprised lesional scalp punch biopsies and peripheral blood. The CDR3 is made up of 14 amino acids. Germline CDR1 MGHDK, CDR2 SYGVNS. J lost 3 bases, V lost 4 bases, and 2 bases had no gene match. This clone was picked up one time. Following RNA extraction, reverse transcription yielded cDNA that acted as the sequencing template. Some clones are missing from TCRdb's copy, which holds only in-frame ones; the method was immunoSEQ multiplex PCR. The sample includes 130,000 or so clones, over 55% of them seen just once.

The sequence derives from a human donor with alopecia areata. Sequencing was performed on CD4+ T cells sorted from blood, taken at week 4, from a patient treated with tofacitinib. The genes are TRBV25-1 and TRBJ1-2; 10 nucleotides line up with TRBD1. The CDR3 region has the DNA TGTGCCAGCAGTGGGGACAGGGGAGACTATGGCTACACCTTC. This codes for CASSGDRGDYGYTF.